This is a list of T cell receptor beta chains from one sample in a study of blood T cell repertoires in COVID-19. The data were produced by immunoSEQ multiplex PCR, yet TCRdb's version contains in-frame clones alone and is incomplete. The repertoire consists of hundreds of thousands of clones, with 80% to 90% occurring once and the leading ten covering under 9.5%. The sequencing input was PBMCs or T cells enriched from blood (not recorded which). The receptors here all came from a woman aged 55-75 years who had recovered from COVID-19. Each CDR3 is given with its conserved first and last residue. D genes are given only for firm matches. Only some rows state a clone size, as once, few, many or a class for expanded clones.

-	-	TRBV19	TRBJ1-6	TGTGCCAGTAGTATAGCGGGGGATTCACCCCTCCACTTT	CASSIAGDSPLHF
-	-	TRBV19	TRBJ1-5	TGTGCCAGTAGTATAAAGCTAGGTCCCAACCCCCAGCATTTT	CASSIKLGPNPQHF
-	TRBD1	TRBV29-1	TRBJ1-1	TGCAGCGCGGGACAGGGGCGCGCTGAAGCTTTCTTT	CSAGQGRAEAFF
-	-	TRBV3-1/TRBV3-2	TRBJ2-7	TGTGCCAGCAGCCACCCTCCAGGGGTCCGGGAGCAGTACTTC	CASSHPPGVREQYF
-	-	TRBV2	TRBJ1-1	TGTGCCAGCAGCCGACAGAAATCTGAAGCTTTCTTT	CASSRQKSEAFF
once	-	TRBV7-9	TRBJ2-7	TGTGCCAGCAGCTTTGAGCTGAATGTTCGGTACTTC	CASSFELNVRYF
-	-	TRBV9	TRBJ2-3	TGTGCCAGCAGCGTAGAGGGCCAGGGTAAAGATACGCAGTATTTT	CASSVEGQGKDTQYF
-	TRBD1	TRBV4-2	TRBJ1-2	TGTGCCAGCAGCCAGGGACAGGGGATGGAATATGGCTACACCTTC	CASSQGQGMEYGYTF
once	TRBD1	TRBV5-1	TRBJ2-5	TGCGCCAGCAGCCCTTTGACAGGGGCGGGGGAGACCCAGTACTTC	CASSPLTGAGETQYF
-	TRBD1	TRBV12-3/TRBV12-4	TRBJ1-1	TGTGCCAGCAGCAGACAGGGGGGCACTGAAGCTTTCTTT	CASSRQGGTEAFF
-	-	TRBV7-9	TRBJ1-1	TGTGCCAGCAGCCTTTTGTTTCGCCGGGGGGCAAACACTGAAGCTTTCTTT	CASSLLFRRGANTEAFF
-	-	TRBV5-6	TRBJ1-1	TGTGCCAGCAGCTTGGGGGAGGGCCCGCGGGCTTTCTTT	CASSLGEGPRAFF
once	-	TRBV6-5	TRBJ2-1	TGTGCCAGCATCTCCCCCGGAGTCCATGAGCAGTTCTTC	CASISPGVHEQFF
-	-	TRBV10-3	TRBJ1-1	TGTGCCACGCGGAATACAGGGTCCTTGAACACTGAAGCTTTCTTT	CATRNTGSLNTEAFF
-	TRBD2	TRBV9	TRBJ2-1	TGTGCCAGCAGCGCCCTAGCGGGGGGGCCGAAAAATGAGCAGTTCTTC	CASSALAGGPKNEQFF
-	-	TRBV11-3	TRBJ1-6	TGTGCCAGCAGCTTAGGGCAAGCCTATAATTCACCCCTCCACTTT	CASSLGQAYNSPLHF
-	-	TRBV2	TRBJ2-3	TGTGCCAGCAACCCTCAGACAGACCGCACAGATACGCAGTATTTT	CASNPQTDRTDTQYF
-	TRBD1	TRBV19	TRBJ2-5	TGTGCCAGTAGTATTGGACAGGGCGTTGGAGAGACCCAGTACTTC	CASSIGQGVGETQYF
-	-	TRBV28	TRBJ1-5	TGTGCCAGCAGGCAAGTAACTAGGCATCAGCCCCAGCATTTT	CASRQVTRHQPQHF
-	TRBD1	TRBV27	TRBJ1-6	TGTGCCAGCAGATCCGGGACAGGGAATTCACCCCTCCACTTT	CASRSGTGNSPLHF
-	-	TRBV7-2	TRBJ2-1	TGTGCCAGCAGCTCCCTTCTAGCGCTTACCTACAATGAGCAGTTCTTC	CASSSLLALTYNEQFF
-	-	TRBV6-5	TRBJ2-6	TGTGCCAGCAGTTACTCAGGACTAACTGGGGCCAACGTCCTGACTTTC	CASSYSGLTGANVLTF
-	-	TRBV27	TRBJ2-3	TGTGCCAGCAGTCCATTCAGGGGTGGGACAGATACGCAGTATTTT	CASSPFRGGTDTQYF
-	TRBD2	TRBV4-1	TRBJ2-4	TGCGCCAGCAGCCAACCCGCTAGCGGGCGAGCCAAAAACATTCAGTACTTC	CASSQPASGRAKNIQYF
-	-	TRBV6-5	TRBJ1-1	TGTGCCAGCAGTTACTCGAGAGGGGGAAGTCTATCTGAAGCTTTCTTT	CASSYSRGGSLSEAFF
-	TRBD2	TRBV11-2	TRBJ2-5	TGTGCCAGCAGCATCACGGGGACTAGCGGGTATCAAGAGACCCAGTACTTC	CASSITGTSGYQETQYF
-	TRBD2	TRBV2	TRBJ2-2	TGTGCCAGCAGAAGCGGGGGGGCTCTTTCCGGGGAGCTGTTTTTT	CASRSGGALSGELFF
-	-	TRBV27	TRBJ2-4	TGTGCCAGCAGTTTATCTGCGGGGTCGGACATTCAGTACTTC	CASSLSAGSDIQYF
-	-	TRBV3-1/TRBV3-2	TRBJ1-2	TGTGCCAGCAGCCAAGTAGGGCCCCTAACTAGCGGCTACACCTTC	CASSQVGPLTSGYTF
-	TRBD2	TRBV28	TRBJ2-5	TGTGCCAGCAGTTCCCGACCGACTAGCAGCCTGTACCAAGAGACCCAGTACTTC	CASSSRPTSSLYQETQYF
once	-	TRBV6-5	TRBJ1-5	TGTGCCAGCACCGAAAGGGGTTTTAATCAGCCCCAGCATTTT	CASTERGFNQPQHF
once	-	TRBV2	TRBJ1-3	TGTGCCATCCGGAGCTCTGGAAACACCATATATTTT	CAIRSSGNTIYF
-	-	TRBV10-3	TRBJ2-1	TGTGCCATCAACTCCAAAGGCCCTTCTAGCTCCTACAATGAGCAGTTCTTC	CAINSKGPSSSYNEQFF